One and the same sample provided the 16 T cell receptor beta chains below, sequenced in a study of control samples from healthy donors and cancer patients. Clones were sequenced by immunoSEQ multiplex PCR, and TCRdb holds only the in-frame ones, with some missing. The sample shows some 130,000 clones, roughly 92% of them seen only once. The source material was blood. These receptors were obtained from a man aged 18 to 30 in good health.

The genes are TRBV3-1 (or the pseudogene TRBV3-2) and TRBJ1-4; 8 bases agree with TRBD1. The CDR3 is made up of 17 amino acids. J was trimmed by 5 bases and V by 2 bases; bases with no gene match: 10. Germline V lookup: CDR1 LGHDT, CDR2 YNNKEL (reference sequence). The CDR3 loop is CASSQTSPTGENEKLFF. Written as DNA, the CDR3 is TGTGCCAGCAGCCAAACTTCCCCGACAGGGGAAAATGAAAAACTGTTTTTT.

This clone has just one count. This chain connects TRBV5-6 to TRBJ1-2, with unresolved D. The CDR3 covers 19 residues. Germline CDR1 is SGHDT and CDR2 is YYEEEE. Deletions cut 1 base from V and 3 bases from J, with 25 bases between. CDR3: CASSLYRKSLGFGHYGYTF. CDR3 nucleotide sequence: TGTGCCAGCAGCTTGTATAGGAAATCGTTGGGGTTTGGACACTATGGCTACACCTTC.

The gene calls are TRBV9 and TRBJ1-1; the D is unclear. Germline CDR1 and CDR2: SGDLS and YYNGEE. The CDR3 extends over 13 amino acids. Trimming removed 0 bases at V and 1 base at J, with 4 bases between. CDR3 residues: CASSVGANTEAFF. The CDR3 DNA follows: TGTGCCAGCAGCGTAGGGGCGAACACTGAAGCTTTCTTT. The whole variable domain, filled in from reference TRBV9 and TRBJ1-1, reads DSGVTQTPKHLITATGQRVTLRCSPRSGDLSVYWYQQSLDQGLQFLIQYYNGEERAKGNILERFSAQQFPDLHSELNLSSLELGDSALYFCASSVGANTEAFFGQGTRLTVV.

The chain links TRBV11-1 to TRBJ2-2, with 10 nucleotides matching TRBD1. Germline CDR1 reads SGHAT; CDR2 reads FQDESV (reference sequence). The CDR3 length is 16 residues. The J segment lost 5 bases and the V segment lost 4 bases, leaving 7 bases of the junction unmatched. The CDR3 sequence is CASSYGDRGVTGELFF. The DNA for the CDR3 is TGTGCCAGCAGCTATGGGGACAGGGGAGTGACCGGGGAGCTGTTTTTT.

J is TRBJ2-7 and V is TRBV5-1; TRBD1 matches 9 bases. Per germline, CDR1 SGHRS and CDR2 YFSETQ. The CDR3 has 15 residues. The J segment lost 1 base and the V segment lost 2 bases, leaving 4 bases of the junction unmatched. This CDR3 reads CASSLTGTGSYEQYF. The DNA for the CDR3 is TGCGCCAGCAGCTTAACCGGGACAGGGTCCTACGAGCAGTACTTC.

In this sample, this clone turned up once. The chain recombines TRBV19 with TRBJ2-2; 8 bases map to TRBD2. V trimming: 5 bases; J trimming: 6 bases; junction bases outside the gene matches: 14. Germline CDR1 reads LNHDA; CDR2 reads SQIVND (reference sequence). The CDR3 runs to 17 residues. CDR3 sequence: CASSPVKRGKGAGELFF. The DNA for the CDR3 is TGTGCCAGTAGTCCCGTAAAGCGGGGGAAAGGGGCCGGGGAGCTGTTTTTT.

This rearrangement joins TRBV11-2 to TRBJ1-6; weak D call: TRBD1 (5 bases). CDR1 and CDR2 from the germline V gene are SGHAT and FQNNGV. Trimming cost V 4 bases and J 9 bases, with 10 bases left between them. This CDR3 region has 13 residues. The CDR3 sequence: CASSSQGFSPLHF. CDR3 DNA: TGTGCCAGCAGCTCGCAGGGATTTTCACCCCTCCACTTT.

The chain employs TRBV5-1 and TRBJ1-1; no firm D call. The CDR3 is 15 amino acids. Trimming shortened V by 0 bases and J by 0 bases, and 9 bases separated the two germline ends. Per germline, CDR1 SGHRS and CDR2 YFSETQ. CDR3 sequence (DNA): TGCGCCAGCAGCTTGGCCCAAGGTGTGAACACTGAAGCTTTCTTT. This sequence encodes CASSLAQGVNTEAFF.

V gene TRBV6-5 combines with J gene TRBJ1-4; 9 bases agree with TRBD1. This CDR3 region has 13 residues. Germline V CDR1 and CDR2: MNHEY, SVGAGI. The V and J ends lost 6 bases and 10 bases, in that order; junction bases with no gene match: 6. DNA for the CDR3: TGTGCCAGCAGCAGGGACAGGGAGGTAAAACTGTTTTTT. Protein product: CASSRDREVKLFF.

The chain links TRBV19 to TRBJ1-2, with a tentative D call TRBD1 (5 bases). CDR1 and CDR2 (germline): LNHDA, SQIVND (reference sequence). V was clipped by 9 bases and J by 4 bases, with 15 bases between them. CDR3 length: 13 amino acids. The CDR3 region is CASMTTDFYGYTF. CDR3 coding DNA: TGTGCCAGCATGACGACAGATTTCTATGGCTACACCTTC.

This clone appeared once. DNA for the CDR3: TGTGCCAGCAGCTGGGGACTAGAAGGGGAGACCCAGTACTTC. It specifies CASSWGLEGETQYF. The genes are TRBV5-4 and TRBJ2-5, with 8 bases lining up with TRBD2. Germline CDR1 and CDR2: SGHNT and YYREEE (reference sequence). The CDR3 totals 14 residues. The junction had 6 bases not matched to a gene; V was cut back by 3 bases and J by 5 bases.

V is TRBV10-3 and J is TRBJ1-2; possibly TRBD1 for D (5 bases). The CDR3 runs to 15 residues. CDR1 ENHRY and CDR2 SYGVKD come from the germline V gene. The ends were cut back, 10 bases at V and 4 bases at J, with 22 bases in the middle. In nucleotides, the CDR3 is TGTGCCACCCAGGGCAACGACCTATTCGGCTATGGCTACACCTTC. Translated, it gives CATQGNDLFGYGYTF.

The V and J genes are TRBV19 and TRBJ1-6; D may be TRBD1 (6 bases). The CDR3 totals 13 residues. Per the germline V gene, CDR1 is LNHDA and CDR2 is SQIVND (reference sequence). Between the trimmed V and J ends, which lost 3 bases and 7 bases, there was a span of 7 bases. CDR3 sequence (DNA): TGTGCCAGTAGTATCCAGGGGAATTCACCCCTCCACTTT. It translates to CASSIQGNSPLHF.

This sequence joins TRBV11-2 and TRBJ2-5; unclear D gene. Germline CDR1 reads SGHAT; CDR2 reads FQNNGV. The CDR3 consists of 14 residues. Trimming removed 1 base at V and 5 bases at J, with 11 bases between. In DNA, the CDR3 is TGTGCCAGCAGCTTAGGGCGTGGCGAGGAGACCCAGTACTTC. This translates into CASSLGRGEETQYF.

The rearrangement links TRBV7-2 to TRBJ2-7; 11 bases match TRBD2. Germline CDR1 SGHTA, CDR2 FQGNSA. The CDR3 is 15 residues long. The J segment lost 6 bases and the V segment lost 0 bases, leaving 4 bases of the junction unmatched. CDR3: CASSLAVAGGGEQYF. The DNA for the CDR3 is TGTGCCAGCAGCTTAGCGGTAGCGGGGGGGGGCGAGCAGTACTTC. Using reference TRBV7-2 and TRBJ2-7 for the parts outside the CDR3, the full variable domain is GAGVSQSPSNKVTEKGKDVELRCDPISGHTALYWYRQSLGQGLEFLIYFQGNSAPDKSGLPSDRFSAERTGGSVSTLTIQRTQQEDSAVYLCASSLAVAGGGEQYFGPGTRLTVT.

This chain links TRBV3-1 (or the pseudogene TRBV3-2) with TRBJ2-1; 7 nucleotides agree with TRBD1. Trimming cost V 1 base and J 3 bases; bases outside gene matches: 3. The germline CDR1 and CDR2 sequences are LGHDT and YNNKEL (reference sequence). The CDR3 is made up of 15 amino acids. CDR3 loop: CASSQGQGLYNEQFF. The DNA for the CDR3 is TGTGCCAGCAGCCAAGGACAGGGTCTCTACAATGAGCAGTTCTTC.